This section outlines one T cell receptor beta chain sequence together with its context. Its target is not known. Germline V gene lookup returns CDR1 MGHRA and CDR2 YSYEKL. The germline V and J ends were trimmed by 0 bases and 9 bases, with 9 bases remaining between them. The CDR3 is 14 residues long. Exposure to brentuximab vedotin varied, and each patient had relapsed following autologous stem cell transplantation. Thawed PBMCs yielded CD4+ T cells through magnetic negative selection. The source of the sample is a study of PD-1 blockade in classical Hodgkin lymphoma. Study-wide results and caveats: Relapsed/refractory patients reportedly had the lowest baseline TCR diversity, below newly diagnosed patients, who were below healthy donors.

Clones were sequenced by immunoSEQ multiplex PCR, and TCRdb holds only the in-frame ones, with some missing. This sample has under 8,000 clones, with approximately 80% found just once. This sequence originates from a human donor with classical Hodgkin lymphoma. The sample was CD4+ T cells from blood, taken at baseline. J is TRBJ1-6 and V is TRBV4-1; D not resolved. The CDR3 reads CASSQEKVASPLHF. DNA of the CDR3: TGCGCCAGCAGCCAAGAGAAGGTAGCTTCACCCCTCCACTTT.